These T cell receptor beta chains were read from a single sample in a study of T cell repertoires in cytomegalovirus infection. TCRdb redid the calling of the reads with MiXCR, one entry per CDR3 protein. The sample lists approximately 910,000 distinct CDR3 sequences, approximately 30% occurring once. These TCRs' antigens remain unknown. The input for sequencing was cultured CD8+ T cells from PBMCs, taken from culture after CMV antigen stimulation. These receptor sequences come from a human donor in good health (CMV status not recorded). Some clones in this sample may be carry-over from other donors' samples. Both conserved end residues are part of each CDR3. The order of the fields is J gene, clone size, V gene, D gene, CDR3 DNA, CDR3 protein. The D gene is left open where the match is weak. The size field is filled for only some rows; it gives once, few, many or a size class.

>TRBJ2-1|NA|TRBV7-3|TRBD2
TGTGCCAGCAGCAATAGCGGGGGGGCCGGGGATGGGCAGTTCTTC
CASSNSGGAGDGQFF
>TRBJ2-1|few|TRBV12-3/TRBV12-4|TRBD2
TGTGCCAGCAGAGATACGCTCGGGACTAGCGGGGGGGGGAATGAGCAGTTCTTC
CASRDTLGTSGGGNEQFF
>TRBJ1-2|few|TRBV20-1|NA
TGCAGTGCTAGTGCAGGAGTGGGCTATGGCTACACCTTC
CSASAGVGYGYTF
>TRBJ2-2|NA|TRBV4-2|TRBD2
TGTGCCAGCAGCCAAGATCATCTTGGACTAGCGGGGGGATTACGCACCGGGGAGCTGTTTTTT
CASSQDHLGLAGGLRTGELFF
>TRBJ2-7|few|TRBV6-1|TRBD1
TGTGCCAGCAGTTCACAGGGGGCTTACTACGAGCAGTACTTC
CASSSQGAYYEQYF
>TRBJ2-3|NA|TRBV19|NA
TGTGCCAGTAGTATAGAACAGATAACGCAGTATTTT
CASSIEQITQYF
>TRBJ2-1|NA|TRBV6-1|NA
TGTGCCAGCGGGGAAGCCGGGGATGAGCAGTTCTTC
CASGEAGDEQFF
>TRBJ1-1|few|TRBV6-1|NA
TGTGCCAGCAGTGAAGCGGGATCGAACACTGAAGCTTTCTTT
CASSEAGSNTEAFF
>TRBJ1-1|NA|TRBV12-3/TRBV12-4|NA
TGTGCCAGCATCACGGGGGGCTCCGAAGCTTTCTTT
CASITGGSEAFF
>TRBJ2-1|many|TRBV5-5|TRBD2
TGTGCCAGCAGCATGCAAGCGGGGGTAAACTACAATGAGCAGTTCTTC
CASSMQAGVNYNEQFF
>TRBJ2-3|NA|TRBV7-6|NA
TGTGCCACAGTATTTCGAGATACGCAGTATTTT
CATVFRDTQYF
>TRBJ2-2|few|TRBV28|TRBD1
TGTGCCAGCAGTCCGATGGACAGGGGGCGCTTCGGCGGGGAGCTGTTTTTT
CASSPMDRGRFGGELFF
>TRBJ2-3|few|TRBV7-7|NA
TGTGCTAGCAGCCCAGAGTTGAAGGGGGGGACAGATACGCAGTATTTT
CASSPELKGGTDTQYF
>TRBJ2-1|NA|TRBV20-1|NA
TGCAGTGGTCTGGTTACGGGGAGCCCATCCTCCTACAATGAGCAGTTCTTC
CSGLVTGSPSSYNEQFF
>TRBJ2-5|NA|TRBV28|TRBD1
TGTGCCAGCAACCACAGGGGGGATGAGACCCAGTACTTC
CASNHRGDETQYF
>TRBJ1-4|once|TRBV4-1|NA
TGCGCCAGCAGCCAAGTCGCCTTCCAGGTTTCAGTTGAAAAACTGTTTTTT
CASSQVAFQVSVEKLFF
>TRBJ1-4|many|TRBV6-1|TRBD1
TGTGCCAGCAGCACAGGGGACGAAAAACTGTTTTTT
CASSTGDEKLFF
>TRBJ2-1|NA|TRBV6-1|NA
TGTGCCAGCCCCATCCATGGAACAGACCCGTACAATGAGCAGTTCTTC
CASPIHGTDPYNEQFF
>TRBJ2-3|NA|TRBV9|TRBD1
TGTGCCAGCAGCGCAGAAACAGGGGATAGCACAGATACGCAGTATTTT
CASSAETGDSTDTQYF
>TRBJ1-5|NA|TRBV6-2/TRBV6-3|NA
TGTGCCAGCAGTATCACCAGTACGGGCAATCAGCCCCAGCATTTT
CASSITSTGNQPQHF
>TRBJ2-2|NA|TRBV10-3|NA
TGTGCCATCGGACGCGGTTCGAGCACCGGGGAGCTGTTTTTT
CAIGRGSSTGELFF
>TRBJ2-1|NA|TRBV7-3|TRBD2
TGTGCCAGCAGCTCGTCCGGGGGGGCCCTTGAGCAGTTCTTC
CASSSSGGALEQFF
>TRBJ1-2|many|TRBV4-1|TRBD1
TGCGCCAGCAGCCAACCTCGGACAGGGGACTATGGCTACACCTTC
CASSQPRTGDYGYTF
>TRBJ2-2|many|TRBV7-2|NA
TGTGCCAGCAGCTTAGTGTCCGGGGCCGGGGAGCTGTTTTTT
CASSLVSGAGELFF
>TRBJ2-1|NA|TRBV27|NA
TGTGCCAGCAGTTTTGTTCCAAATAATGAGCAGTTCTTC
CASSFVPNNEQFF
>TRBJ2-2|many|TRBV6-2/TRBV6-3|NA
TGTGCCAGCACAGGAACTAGCACGAACACCGGGGAGCTGTTTTTT
CASTGTSTNTGELFF
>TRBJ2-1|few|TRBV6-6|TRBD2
TGTGCCAGCAGATTCCTAGCGGGGGGGCCTGGGACCTACAATGAGCAGTTCTTC
CASRFLAGGPGTYNEQFF
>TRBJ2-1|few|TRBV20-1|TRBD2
TGCAGAGGAACTAGCGCGGGCTCCTACAATGAGCAGTTCTTC
CRGTSAGSYNEQFF
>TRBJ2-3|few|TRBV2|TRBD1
TGTGCCAGCAGTCTTGGAGACAGGGGGCCAGATACGCAGTATTTT
CASSLGDRGPDTQYF
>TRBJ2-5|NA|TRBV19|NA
TGTGCCAGTAGTTCCTGGGGGCTTCAAGAGACCCAGTACTTC
CASSSWGLQETQYF
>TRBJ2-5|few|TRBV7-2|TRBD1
TGTGCCAGCAGCAGAGGACAGGCCTCCACTCGTCCAGGGGCCCAGTACTTC
CASSRGQASTRPGAQYF
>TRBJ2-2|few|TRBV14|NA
TGTGCCAGCAGCCAACCGACTTTTGCTGCGAACACCGGGGAGCTGTTTTTT
CASSQPTFAANTGELFF
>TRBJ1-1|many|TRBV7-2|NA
TGTGCCAGCAGCTTAGGAGGCAGGGTCACTGAAGCTTTCTTT
CASSLGGRVTEAFF
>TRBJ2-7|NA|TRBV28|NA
TGTGCCAGCAGTTTATCTGGGGTGGGGGCCTACGAGCAGTACTTC
CASSLSGVGAYEQYF
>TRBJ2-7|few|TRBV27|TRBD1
TGTGCCAGCAGTTCGAATGGGGACAGGTACTACGAGCAGTACTTC
CASSSNGDRYYEQYF
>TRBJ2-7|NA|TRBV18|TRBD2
TGTGCCAGCTCCCGACGGGCCAGGGAGGGTTCCTACGAGCAGTACTTC
CASSRRAREGSYEQYF
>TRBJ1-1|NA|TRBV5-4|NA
TGTGCCAGCAGCATAGGACAGTATGTACCTGAAGCTTTCTTT
CASSIGQYVPEAFF
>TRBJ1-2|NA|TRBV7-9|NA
TGTGCCAGCAGCTTAAGGGTAGCCGATGGCTACACCTTC
CASSLRVADGYTF
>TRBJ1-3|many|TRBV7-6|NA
TGTGCCAGCAGCCGCACAGCCTCCGGAGGAAACACCATATATTTT
CASSRTASGGNTIYF
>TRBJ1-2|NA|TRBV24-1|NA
TGTGCCACCAGTGACATACAGGAGAACTATGGCTACACCTTC
CATSDIQENYGYTF
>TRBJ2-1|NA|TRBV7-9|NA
TGTGCCAGCATGGACGGATACAATGAGCAGTTCTTC
CASMDGYNEQFF
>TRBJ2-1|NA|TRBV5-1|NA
TGCGCCAGCAGCTCCAAACAACCTTTTTATGAGCAGTTCTTC
CASSSKQPFYEQFF
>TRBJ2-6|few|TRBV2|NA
TGTGCCAGCAGAGAGGGCGGAGGGGCCAACGTCCTGACTTTC
CASREGGGANVLTF
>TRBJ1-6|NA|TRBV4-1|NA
TGCGCCAGCAGCCCAGACAGTAGCTCCTATAATTCACCCCTCCACTTT
CASSPDSSSYNSPLHF
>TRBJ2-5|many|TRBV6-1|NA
TGTGCCAGCAGGGAACAGGGTCGGGAGACCCAGTACTTC
CASREQGRETQYF
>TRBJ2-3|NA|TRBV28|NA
TGTGCCAGCAGTTTATATCTCAGGTTCACAGATACGCAGTATTTT
CASSLYLRFTDTQYF
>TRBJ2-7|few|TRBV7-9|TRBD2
TGTGCCAGCAGGAAAACTAGCGGGGACTACGAGCAGTACTTC
CASRKTSGDYEQYF
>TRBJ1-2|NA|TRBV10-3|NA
TGTGCCATCAGTGAGTGGCAGGGTGCCGGGGTTAATGGCTACACCTTC
CAISEWQGAGVNGYTF
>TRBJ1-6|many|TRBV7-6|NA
TGTGCCAGCAGCCCAATATCGGATTCACCCCTCCACTTT
CASSPISDSPLHF
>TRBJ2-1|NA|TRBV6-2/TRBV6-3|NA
TGTGCCAGCAGTCCACAAACGGAATTAGAGCAGTTCTTC
CASSPQTELEQFF
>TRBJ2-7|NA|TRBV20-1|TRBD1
TGCAGTGCTATAGTCACGGACAGGGTCCCCGAGCAGTACTTC
CSAIVTDRVPEQYF
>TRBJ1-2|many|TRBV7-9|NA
TGTGCCAGCAGCGAGGGAGGCAGGACTAACTATGGCTACACCTTC
CASSEGGRTNYGYTF
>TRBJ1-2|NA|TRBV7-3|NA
TGTGCCAGCAGCCCCAAGGGGGGCTTCTATGGCTACACCTTC
CASSPKGGFYGYTF
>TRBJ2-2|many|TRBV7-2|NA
TGTGCCAGCAGCTTATATGGTCACACCGGGGAGCTGTTTTTT
CASSLYGHTGELFF